This TCR beta chain is from a study of fetal regulatory T cell absence and autoimmunity. Turning to the study itself: Without clinical diabetes, IPEX patients showed exocrine pancreas autoimmunity. The study's findings and limits: Antigen-driven pancreatic autoimmunity before birth in IPEX was inferred from oligoclonal enrichment. Oligoclonal TCR enrichment in pancreas over cord blood reached over 100-fold for some clones.

Remarks on this clone: Its antigen is unknown.

The survey-level immunoSEQ assay was used. Generated by immunoSEQ multiplex PCR, the TCRdb table keeps only in-frame clones and is missing some. Seen here are around 100,000 clones, about two thirds observed once, and the top ten hold 2%. The CDR3 covers 10 residues. With 3 bases removed from V and 2 bases from J, the gap between germline ends came to 1 base. Germline values: CDR1 DFQATT, CDR2 SNEGSKA (reference sequence). The sequenced sample was pancreas tissue. The sequence was collected from a male donor with IPEX syndrome. The genes are TRBV20-1 and TRBJ1-2; D remains ambiguous. In nucleotides, the CDR3 is TGCAGTGCTAGCAACTATGGCTACACCTTC. This encodes CSASNYGYTF.